This entry lists 31 T cell receptor beta chains sequenced from one sample in a study of tumor-infiltrating lymphocytes in primary liver carcinoma. The template, around 540 ng total RNA, yielded TCR beta cDNA made with a constant-region primer. Researchers made the TCR beta libraries by running three nested multiplex PCR rounds with slightly modified ARM-PCR. Amplification in the first two PCR rounds was performed using TRBV1-TRBV30 forward primers and a C-beta reverse primer for around 11 cycles each. One entry per CDR3 protein, called by TCRdb with MiXCR from the multiplex PCR reads. Found here are about 100,000 distinct CDR3 sequences, around 73% of them singletons; the top ten hold approximately 12%. Between roughly 18 and 30 mg of unsorted bulk tissue served as the source from which RNA and DNA were co-extracted. Material: liver tumor tissue from sampling region 2. Subset: tumor region T2, inferior pole. Receptors originate from a woman in her fifties or sixties with primary liver carcinoma and hepatitis B virus infection.

Comments on this clonotype: As the CDR3 is not closed by the conserved phenylalanine or tryptophan, this likely results from a read error. The chain couples TRBV28 to TRBJ1-1, with 7 bases identical to TRBD1. The junction had 2 bases not matched to a gene; V was cut back by 7 bases and J by 3 bases. The CDR3 is made up of 12 amino acids. Germline V gene data show CDR1 as MDHEN and CDR2 as SYDVKM. The CDR3 sequence is CASTGQDTEAFI. The CDR3 region has the DNA TGTGCCAGCACAGGACAGGACACTGAAGCTTTCATT.

With regard to this clonotype: This sequence may be a read error, since a much larger clone differs from it by one base. The J gene is TRBJ1-5, the V gene TRBV6-6; the D gene is possibly TRBD1 (5 bases). The CDR3 loop spans 17 amino acids. Germline CDR1 is MNHNY and CDR2 is SVGAGI (reference sequence). For the CDR3, the DNA is TGTGACAGCAGTAAAGGGACTCAAAATTATAGCAATCAGCCCCAGCATTTT. Translated: CDSSKGTQNYSNQPQHF.

This clonotype has only one observation. The chain is built from TRBV4-1 and TRBJ1-5; TRBD1 might be the D (6 bases). Trimming left V 10 bases short and J 5 bases short, with 21 bases between. This CDR3 is built from 15 residues. Germline values: CDR1 MGHRA, CDR2 YSYEKL. The CDR3 DNA sequence: TGCGCCAACAGTCAGGTGAACAGGGCGGATCAGCCCCAGCATTTT. As protein: CANSQVNRADQPQHF.

About this clonotype itself: A much larger clone lies one base from this, so it may be a read error. As DNA, the CDR3 is TGTGCCAGCAATGTATTGGGCGCCGCCGGCTATGGCTACACCTTC. This sequence encodes CASNVLGAAGYGYTF. V is TRBV28 and J is TRBJ1-2; no clear D gene. The germline V and J ends were trimmed by 7 bases and 4 bases, with 19 bases remaining between them. Germline V lookup: CDR1 MDHEN, CDR2 SYDVKM. The CDR3 contains 15 residues.

This clonotype is medium-sized in the sample. The J gene is TRBJ2-3, the V gene TRBV11-1; the D gene is possibly TRBD2 (5 bases). V shed 6 bases and J shed 2 bases, with 15 bases lying between them. The CDR3 has 15 residues. The germline V gene has CDR1 SGHAT and CDR2 FQDESV (reference sequence). CDR3 nucleotides: TGTGCCAGCAGTCGTTCTTCGGGGTTCACAGATACGCAGTATTTT. It yields the protein CASSRSSGFTDTQYF. The variable domain in full, completed from reference TRBV11-1 and TRBJ2-3, reads EAEVAQSPRYKITEKSQAVAFWCDPISGHATLYWYRQILGQGPELLVQFQDESVVDDSQLPKDRFSAERLKGVDSTLKIQPAELGDSAMYLCASSRSSGFTDTQYFGPGTRLTVL.

As to this clonotype: Here the CDR3 omits its conserved ending phenylalanine or tryptophan, so a read error is the likely source. V usage is TRBV30 and J usage is TRBJ1-2, with a possible D match to TRBD1 (6 bases). In germline, CDR1 is GTSNPN, CDR2 SVGIG (reference sequence). The CDR3 loop spans 16 amino acids. In nucleotides, the CDR3 is TGTGCCCGGAGTGTTACACAGGGAGTCCGCATCTATGGCTACACCTAC. It specifies CARSVTQGVRIYGYTY.

This sequence joins TRBV11-2 and TRBJ2-3, with D possibly matching TRBD2 (5 bases). The V end was cut by 7 bases, the J end by 5 bases, with 13 bases between. This CDR3 contains 13 residues. The V gene's germline CDR1 is SGHAT and CDR2 FQNNGV. CDR3 bases: TGTGCCAGCAACAGTAGACTACTAGATACGCAGTATTTT. The encoded protein is CASNSRLLDTQYF.

As regards this clonotype: With a much larger clone just one base away, this may be a read error. The chain employs TRBV6-5 and TRBJ1-2; D gene ambiguous. Germline loops: CDR1 MNHEY, CDR2 SVGAGI. The CDR3 is 13 residues long. The V and J ends lost 6 bases and 4 bases respectively, with 12 bases between them. The CDR3 spells CASSSTSTYGYTF. As DNA, the CDR3 is TGTGCCAGCAGCTCAACATCTACCTATGGCTACACCTTC.

The rearrangement uses TRBV2 and TRBJ2-7; D uncertain. The germline gives CDR1 SNHLY, CDR2 FYNNEI. The V and J ends lost 2 bases and 4 bases respectively, with 18 bases between them. This CDR3 has 16 amino acids. The CDR3 reads CASSEPDNRLGYEQYF. The DNA for the CDR3 is TGTGCCAGCAGTGAACCCGACAACCGTCTGGGTTACGAGCAGTACTTC.

This clonotype was counted many times. This chain links TRBV12-3 or TRBV12-4 with TRBJ2-3; 9 bases match TRBD2. The CDR3 has 15 amino acids. With 3 bases clipped from V and 4 bases from J, the junction kept 5 bases outside the gene matches. This chain's CDR3 is CASSFGGRGADTQYF. In DNA form, the CDR3 reads TGTGCCAGCAGTTTCGGCGGGAGGGGGGCAGATACGCAGTATTTT.

With respect to this clonotype: A read error may be the cause here, since a much bigger clone is one base away. V usage is TRBV28 and J usage is TRBJ2-5; possible D gene TRBD1, 6 bases. Germline V gives CDR1 MDHEN, CDR2 SYDVKM. Trimming took 6 bases from V and 0 from J, leaving 14 bases between them. The CDR3 spans 15 residues. The CDR3 DNA is TGTGCCAGCAGCCCATCAACAGGGCACCAAGAGACCCAGTACTTC. It is translated as CASSPSTGHQETQYF.

A remark on this clonotype: An end of the junction does not agree with germline; a read error may underlie this. CDR3 protein: CGVFVPCGRAGVKTQYF. The CDR3 region has the DNA TGCGGCGTTTTTGTGCCCTGCGGGAGGGCCGGGGTGAAGACCCAGTACTTC. The chain joins TRBV29-1 to TRBJ2-5; TRBD2 agrees at 9 bases. The CDR3 spans 17 residues. Germline V gives CDR1 SQVTM, CDR2 ANQGSEA.

Notes on this clonotype: The junction departs from germline at one end; a sequencing error may be responsible. The chain combines TRBV6-6 with TRBJ1-1; no clear D. Germline-derived CDR1 and CDR2 are MNHNY and SVGAGI (reference sequence). The CDR3 runs 14 residues. The CDR3 protein is CASSFGIYSTEVFF. In nucleotides, the CDR3 is TGTGCCAGCAGTTTTGGGATTTATAGCACTGAAGTTTTCTTT.

As regards this clonotype: No conserved phenylalanine or tryptophan is present at the end of the CDR3, so a read error is the likely explanation. This rearrangement joins TRBV7-9 to TRBJ1-1, with D possibly being TRBD1 (5 bases). The CDR3 is 13 residues long. The germline V gene has CDR1 SEHNR and CDR2 FQNEAQ (reference sequence). V was clipped by 3 bases and J by 5 bases, with 10 bases between them. The CDR3 protein is CASSFGGGTEAFV. The DNA of the CDR3 is TGTGCCAGCAGCTTTGGGGGGGGTACTGAAGCTTTCGTT.

This clonotype has at least ten counts. The chain links TRBV28 to TRBJ2-2; D possibly corresponds to TRBD1 (6 bases). Trimming removed 7 bases at V and 7 bases at J, with 13 bases between. This CDR3 comprises 13 residues. The germline gives CDR1 MDHEN, CDR2 SYDVKM. The CDR3 DNA reads TGTGCCAGCAACCGGCAGGGGAACGGGGAGCTGTTTTTT. It encodes CASNRQGNGELFF.

This clonotype was seen only a few times. This chain uses TRBV19 with TRBJ1-1; D is undetermined. The germline V and J ends were trimmed by 6 bases and 0 bases, with 8 bases remaining between them. CDR1 LNHDA and CDR2 SQIVND come from the germline V gene (reference sequence). The CDR3 is 13 residues long. The CDR3 spells CASREDLNTEAFF. CDR3 in DNA: TGTGCCAGTAGGGAGGACCTGAACACTGAAGCTTTCTTT.

To note about this clonotype: Relative to the germline gene, one junction end is altered; a read error may explain this. The CDR3 DNA reads TGTGCCAGCAGCCCCGGACAGTTCCGTTCACCCCCCCACTTT. Its translation: CASSPGQFRSPPHF. The genes are TRBV7-2 and TRBJ1-6, with D tentatively TRBD1 (6 bases). This CDR3 is built from 14 residues. Germline V CDR1 and CDR2: SGHTA, FQGNSA.

The rearrangement links TRBV11-2 to TRBJ2-7, with 7 bases aligning to TRBD2. After removal of 6 bases from V and 3 bases from J, the junction contained 14 bases not matched to a gene. This CDR3 spans 16 amino acids. Germline-derived CDR1 and CDR2 are SGHAT and FQNNGV. The CDR3 coding sequence is TGTGCCAGCAGGAAGTCGGGGCTAGCGGAGTTCTACGAGCAGTACTTC. The encoded protein is CASRKSGLAEFYEQYF.

This clonotype was seen only once. Lacking the conserved final phenylalanine or tryptophan, this CDR3 likely reflects a read error. This chain uses TRBV7-3 with TRBJ2-1, with a tentative D call TRBD2 (6 bases). The V gene lost 0 bases and the J gene lost 8 bases, with 29 bases spanning the gap. The CDR3 consists of 20 residues. From germline, CDR1 is SGHTA and CDR2 FQGTGA. CDR3 sequence (DNA): TGTGCCAGCAGCTTAACGTTCGAGCGGGCCGTTACCTCGAAAGACGATGAGCAGTTCCTC. It translates to CASSLTFERAVTSKDDEQFL.

The chain couples TRBV28 to TRBJ1-5; the D is unclear. V lost 10 bases and J 16 bases, leaving 14 bases between the germline ends. The CDR3 totals 9 residues. The germline gives CDR1 MDHEN, CDR2 SYDVKM. The CDR3 is CATPPPLHF. The CDR3 DNA sequence: TGTGCCACCCCACCCCCCCTTCATTTT.

The CDR3 nucleotides read TGTGCCAGCAGTGTCTCGAGGGAGATGGACACAGATACGCAGTATTTT. This sequence encodes CASSVSREMDTDTQYF. The genes are TRBV6-4 and TRBJ2-3, with D perhaps TRBD2 (5 bases). Trimming pared 4 bases from V and 2 bases from J, leaving 16 bases between. This CDR3 has 16 residues. Germline lookup yields CDR1 MRHNA and CDR2 SNTAGT.

This clonotype was counted at least ten times. The chain combines TRBV10-3 with TRBJ2-3; D remains ambiguous. CDR1 is ENHRY and CDR2 is SYGVKD in the germline V gene. This CDR3 region has 13 residues. Trimming took off 4 bases at V and 4 bases at J, with 9 bases between the two ends. DNA of the CDR3: TGTGCCATCAGTGGGGCTAGGGCAGATACGCAGTATTTT. Amino acid sequence: CAISGARADTQYF.

A note on this clonotype: Just one base apart from a much larger clone, this may be a read error. The gene calls are TRBV5-1 and TRBJ1-5; maybe TRBD1 (5 bases). Trimming cost V 8 bases and J 0 bases, with 12 bases left between them. Germline V gene sequence: CDR1 SGHRS, CDR2 YFSETQ. The CDR3 totals 14 residues. Here the CDR3 reads CARSLGASNQPQHF. As DNA, the CDR3 is TGCGCCAGAAGTCTTGGGGCTAGCAATCAGCCCCAGCATTTT.

The chain is built from TRBV28 and TRBJ2-5; D perhaps matches TRBD2 (6 bases). Germline V gives CDR1 MDHEN, CDR2 SYDVKM. This CDR3 is built from 14 residues. Between the trimmed V and J ends, which lost 6 bases and 7 bases, there was a span of 18 bases. The CDR3 sequence is CASSVGRARGTQYF. DNA for the CDR3: TGTGCCAGCAGCGTCGGGAGAGCCCGGGGGACCCAGTACTTC.

Ten or more counts support this clonotype. The rearrangement joins TRBV5-1 to TRBJ2-3; unclear D gene. The ends were cut back, 1 base at V and 4 bases at J, with 13 bases in the middle. Per germline, CDR1 SGHRS and CDR2 YFSETQ. The CDR3 spans 15 residues. In nucleotides, the CDR3 is TGCGCCAGCAGCTTGTCGGGCCAGCCCTCAGATACGCAGTATTTT. This translates into CASSLSGQPSDTQYF. The full variable domain, in which reference TRBV5-1 and TRBJ2-3 provide the parts outside the CDR3, is KAGVTQTPRYLIKTRGQQVTLSCSPISGHRSVSWYQQTPGQGLQFLFEYFSETQRNKGNFPGRFSGRQFSNSRSEMNVSTLELGDSALYLCASSLSGQPSDTQYFGPGTRLTVL.

About this clonotype: One end of the junction fails to match germline, which may point to a read error. The chain recombines TRBV11-2 with TRBJ2-5; 7 bases agree with TRBD2. The CDR3 covers 14 residues. Germline-derived CDR1 and CDR2 are SGHAT and FQNNGV. CDR3 amino acids: CTSSPTSAQEAQYF. For the CDR3, the DNA is TGTACCAGCAGCCCCACTAGCGCCCAAGAGGCCCAGTACTTC.

As for this clonotype: Likely a read error: the CDR3 ends without its conserved phenylalanine or tryptophan. This sequence joins TRBV12-3 or TRBV12-4 and TRBJ1-2; the match to TRBD1 covers 7 bases. V dropped 5 bases and J dropped 11; count of bases not matched to a gene: 14. The CDR3 is 14 amino acids. This chain's CDR3 is CASSPFTGVSGYTY. The CDR3 nucleotides are TGTGCCAGCAGTCCGTTTACAGGGGTTTCTGGGTACACCTAC.

In the case of this clonotype: This may be a read error, as it is one base from a much larger clone. The rearrangement joins TRBV6-2 or TRBV6-3 to TRBJ1-3, with D tentatively TRBD1 (5 bases). This CDR3 has 14 amino acids. From germline, CDR1 is MNHEY and CDR2 SVGEGT. V dropped 10 bases and J dropped 2 bases, with 15 bases sitting between them. This CDR3 reads CATEYGGAGNTIYF. The DNA for the CDR3 is TGTGCCACCGAATATGGGGGTGCTGGAAACACCATATATTTT.

About this clonotype itself: One end of the junction varies from germline; a read error may be responsible. The chain recombines TRBV11-3 with TRBJ2-1; weak D call: TRBD2 (7 bases). CDR1 and CDR2 (germline): SGHNT, YENEEA. The CDR3 length is 17 residues. The CDR3 is CTSSSRGARSMGDEQFF. The CDR3 bases are TGTACCAGCAGCTCCCGGGGGGCGCGGTCCATGGGCGATGAGCAGTTCTTC.

In the case of this clonotype: Given the absence of the conserved phenylalanine or tryptophan at the CDR3 end, a read error is likely. The chain uses TRBV5-1 and TRBJ2-1, with 11 positions matching TRBD2. The CDR3 has 16 amino acids. From germline, CDR1 is SGHRS and CDR2 YFSETQ. CDR3 loop: CANSLGGTSGGNDQFI. The CDR3 DNA sequence: TGCGCCAACAGCTTGGGCGGTACTAGCGGGGGTAATGATCAGTTCATC.

As concerns this clonotype: This may come from a read error, since a much larger clone is one base off. This CDR3 reads CASSLYARISGYTF. In DNA form, the CDR3 reads TGTGCCAGCAGCTTGTATGCAAGGATATCTGGCTACACCTTC. This chain connects TRBV5-6 to TRBJ1-2; D unclear. Germline CDR1 and CDR2: SGHDT and YYEEEE. This CDR3 contains 14 residues. V lost 1 base, J lost 7 bases, and 14 bases lay in between.